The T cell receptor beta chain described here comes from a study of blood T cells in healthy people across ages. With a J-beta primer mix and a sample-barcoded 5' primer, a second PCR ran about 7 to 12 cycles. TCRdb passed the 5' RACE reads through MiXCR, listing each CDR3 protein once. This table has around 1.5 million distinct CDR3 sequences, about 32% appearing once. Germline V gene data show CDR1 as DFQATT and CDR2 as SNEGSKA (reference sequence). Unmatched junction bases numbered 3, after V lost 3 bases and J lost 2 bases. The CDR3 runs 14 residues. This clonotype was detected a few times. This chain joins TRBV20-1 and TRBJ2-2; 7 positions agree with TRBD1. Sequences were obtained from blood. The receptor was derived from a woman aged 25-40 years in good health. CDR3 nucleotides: TGCAGTGCTAGCGGGGACAGTAACACCGGGGAGCTGTTTTTT. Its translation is CSASGDSNTGELFF.